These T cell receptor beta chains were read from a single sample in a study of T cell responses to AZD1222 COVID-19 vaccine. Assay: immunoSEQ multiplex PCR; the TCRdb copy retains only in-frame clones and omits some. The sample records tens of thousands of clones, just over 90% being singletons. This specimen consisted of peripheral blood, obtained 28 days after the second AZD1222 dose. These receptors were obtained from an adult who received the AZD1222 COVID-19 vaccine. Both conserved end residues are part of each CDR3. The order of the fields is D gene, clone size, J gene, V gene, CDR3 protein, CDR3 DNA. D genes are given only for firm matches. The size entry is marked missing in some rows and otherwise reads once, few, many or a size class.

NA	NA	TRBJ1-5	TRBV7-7	CASSLVLEARRSNQPQHF	TGTGCTAGCAGCTTAGTGTTGGAAGCTAGACGGAGCAATCAGCCCCAGCATTTT
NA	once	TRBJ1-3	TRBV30	CKPQGRFSGNTIYF	TGTAAACCGCAGGGAAGGTTTTCTGGAAACACCATATATTTT
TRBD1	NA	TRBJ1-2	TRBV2	CASTTLSRTGSGYTF	TGTGCCAGCACTACCCTCTCCCGGACAGGGAGTGGCTACACCTTC
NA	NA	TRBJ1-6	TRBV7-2	CASSPPRDSPLHF	TGTGCCAGCAGTCCTCCCAGGGATTCACCCCTCCACTTT
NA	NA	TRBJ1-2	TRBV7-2	CASSLVPGGSYGYTF	TGTGCCAGCAGCTTAGTCCCGGGAGGGAGCTATGGCTACACCTTC
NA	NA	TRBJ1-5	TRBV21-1	CATNRTGGGQPQHF	TGTGCCACAAACCGGACAGGGGGCGGTCAGCCCCAGCATTTT
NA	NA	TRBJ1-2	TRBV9	CASSAPGQPNYGYTF	TGTGCCAGCAGCGCTCCCGGACAGCCCAACTATGGCTACACCTTC
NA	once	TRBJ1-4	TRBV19	CASSEGVGEKLFF	TGTGCCAGTAGTGAAGGGGTTGGAGAAAAACTGTTTTTT
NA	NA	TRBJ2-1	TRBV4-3	CASSQDPGATYNEQFF	TGCGCCAGCAGCCAAGATCCGGGGGCAACCTACAATGAGCAGTTCTTC
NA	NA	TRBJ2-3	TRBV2	CASSELNTQYF	TGTGCCAGCAGTGAGCTAAATACGCAGTATTTT
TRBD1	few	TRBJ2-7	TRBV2	CATGTEYYEQYF	TGTGCCACCGGGACAGAGTACTACGAGCAGTACTTC
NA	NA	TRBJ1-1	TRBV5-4	CASSPGLAPGTEAFF	TGTGCCAGCAGCCCGGGCCTAGCCCCGGGCACTGAAGCTTTCTTT
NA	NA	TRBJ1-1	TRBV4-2	CASSQDFGDNTEAFF	TGTGCCAGCAGCCAAGATTTTGGCGACAACACTGAAGCTTTCTTT
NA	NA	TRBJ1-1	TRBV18	CASSYPDNTEAFF	TGTGCCAGCTCATATCCGGATAACACTGAAGCTTTCTTT
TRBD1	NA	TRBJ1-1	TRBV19	CASRRGRDRNTEAFF	TGTGCCAGTAGGAGGGGGAGGGACAGAAACACTGAAGCTTTCTTT
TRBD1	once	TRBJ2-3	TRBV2	CASSVGTGARTDTQYF	TGTGCCAGCAGTGTGGGGACAGGGGCCCGCACAGATACGCAGTATTTT
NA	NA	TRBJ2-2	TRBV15	CATSRDHGNTGELFF	TGTGCCACCAGCAGAGATCACGGGAACACCGGGGAGCTGTTTTTT
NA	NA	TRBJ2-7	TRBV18	CASSTTDLGEQYF	TGTGCCAGCTCAACTACAGACCTAGGCGAGCAGTACTTC
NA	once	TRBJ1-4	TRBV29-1	CSVVDRNHRDKRANEKLFF	TGCAGCGTTGTAGATCGAAACCATAGGGACAAGCGAGCTAATGAAAAACTGTTTTTT
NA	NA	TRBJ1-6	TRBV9	CASSVGDGGFSPLHF	TGTGCCAGCAGCGTGGGGGACGGGGGGTTTTCACCCCTCCACTTT
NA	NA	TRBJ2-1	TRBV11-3	CASSRDWASSYNEQFF	TGTGCCAGCAGCCGTGACTGGGCGTCATCCTACAATGAGCAGTTCTTC
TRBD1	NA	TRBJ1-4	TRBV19	CASSTGTGTNEKLFF	TGTGCCAGTAGTACCGGGACAGGCACTAATGAAAAACTGTTTTTT
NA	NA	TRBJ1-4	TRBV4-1	CASSQGGLNEKLFF	TGCGCCAGCAGCCAAGGGGGGTTAAATGAAAAACTGTTTTTT